These 14 T cell receptor beta chains originate from one sample sequenced in a study of blood T cell repertoires in COVID-19. Method: immunoSEQ multiplex PCR; TCRdb's copy keeps in-frame clones and lacks some. The sample holds about 190,000 clones, roughly 87% seen once. Sequenced sample: peripheral blood. All receptors derive from a woman aged 55-69 years with COVID-19, enrolled during active disease.

The chain has TRBV27 and TRBJ1-4; TRBD1 aligns across 9 bases. Germline V gene data show CDR1 as MNHEY and CDR2 as SMNVEV (reference sequence). Trimming took 5 bases from V and 5 from J; bases not matched to a gene: 3. This CDR3 has 14 residues. The CDR3 is CASSKGTGNEKLFF. The CDR3 nucleotides are TGTGCCAGCAGTAAAGGGACAGGGAATGAAAAACTGTTTTTT.

V and J are TRBV24-1 and TRBJ1-5, with D tentatively TRBD1 (6 bases). V was trimmed by 4 bases and J by 7 bases, leaving 19 bases between them. The CDR3 has 16 residues. CDR1 and CDR2 (germline): KGHDR, SFDVKD. The CDR3 here is CATSDAKQGSRQPQHF. Here the CDR3 DNA reads TGTGCCACCAGTGACGCAAAACAGGGTTCTCGGCAGCCCCAGCATTTT.

This clone occurred a few times. This chain links TRBV6-5 with TRBJ2-5; D is undetermined. Germline CDR1 MNHEY, CDR2 SVGAGI. V was trimmed by 2 bases and J by 9 bases, leaving 16 bases between them. The CDR3 runs to 14 residues. As DNA, the CDR3 is TGTGCCAGCAGTTACAAGCCTGTCCCGGCGGCCCAGTACTTC. Translation gives CASSYKPVPAAQYF.

This chain connects TRBV9 to TRBJ2-6; tentatively, D is TRBD2 (6 bases). In germline, CDR1 is SGDLS, CDR2 YYNGEE. The CDR3 is made up of 18 amino acids. Deletions cut 5 bases from V and 2 bases from J, with 20 bases between. In DNA form, the CDR3 reads TGTGCCAGCAGAAACGGGCCGTGGGGGGAAACTGGGGCCAACGTCCTGACTTTC. Translation: CASRNGPWGETGANVLTF.

The chain employs TRBV5-3 and TRBJ2-7, with 12 bases aligning to TRBD2. TRBV5-3 belongs to the ORF category, with a function that is uncertain. With V trimmed by 2 bases and J by 0 bases, 3 bases remained unmatched. The length of the CDR3 is 16 residues. The CDR3 nucleotides read TGTGCCAGAAGCTTAACTAGCGGGGGGAGCTCCTACGAGCAGTACGTC. Its translation is CARSLTSGGSSYEQYV.

This clone was seen only once. This sequence joins TRBV6-5 and TRBJ1-5; D is unclear. This CDR3 comprises 13 residues. In germline, CDR1 is MNHEY, CDR2 SVGAGI. Trimming removed 2 bases at V and 7 bases at J, with 9 bases between. The CDR3 sequence: CASSYAESQPQHF. The CDR3 nucleotides read TGTGCCAGCAGTTACGCCGAGAGCCAGCCCCAGCATTTT.

The CDR3 coding sequence is TGTGCCAGCAGTGAACGGGCCGGGGGCGAGCAGTACGTC. Encoded protein: CASSERAGGEQYV. V and J are TRBV6-1 and TRBJ2-7; perhaps TRBD2 as D (6 bases). Germline CDR1 MNHNS, CDR2 SASEGT. Trimming cost V 2 bases and J 6 bases, with 11 bases left between them. The CDR3 length is 13 residues.

This sequence joins TRBV28 and TRBJ1-1; TRBD1 is a possible D gene (5 bases). The CDR3 runs to 13 residues. Germline V lookup: CDR1 MDHEN, CDR2 SYDVKM. Trimming removed 10 bases at V and 3 bases at J, with 15 bases between. CDR3 protein: CATLKRGYTEAFF. CDR3 nucleotides: TGTGCCACCCTAAAGCGGGGGTACACTGAAGCTTTCTTT.

This clone showed up just a few times. The chain links TRBV28 to TRBJ1-5, with TRBD1 as a possible D gene (6 bases). Between the trimmed V and J ends, which lost 7 bases and 2 bases, there was a span of 18 bases. The length of the CDR3 is 16 residues. Germline CDR1 and CDR2: MDHEN and SYDVKM. CDR3: CASNSLGGGGNQPQHF. CDR3 sequence (DNA): TGTGCCAGCAACTCCCTTGGCGGGGGCGGCAATCAGCCCCAGCATTTT.

This clone showed up just a few times. The chain combines TRBV4-2 with TRBJ2-3; TRBD2 matches at 7 bases. The CDR3 length is 14 residues. Germline assignment: CDR1 LGHNA and CDR2 YNFKEQ. The junction had 14 bases not matched to a gene; V was cut back by 11 bases and J by 6 bases. The CDR3 DNA reads TGTGCCGCAGCCCCTAATCGCGGGAGTGATACGCAGTATTTT. Residues: CAAAPNRGSDTQYF.

The sample holds a few counts of this clone. The gene calls are TRBV5-6 and TRBJ2-2, with 12 bases identical to TRBD2. Per the germline V gene, CDR1 is SGHDT and CDR2 is YYEEEE. The CDR3 contains 17 residues. V lost 0 bases to trimming and J lost 2 bases; unmatched junction nucleotides: 2. The CDR3 DNA reads as TGTGCCAGCAGCTTGGAACTAGCGGGGGGTAACACCGGGGAGCTGTTTTTT. Translating gives CASSLELAGGNTGELFF.

The CDR3 DNA sequence: TGCGCCAGCAGCCAAAGCCGGGACAGGGGGCTGAACACTGAAGCTTTCTTT. Translating it yields CASSQSRDRGLNTEAFF. The chain carries TRBV4-1 and TRBJ1-1; 12 bases are a match to TRBD1. The length of the CDR3 is 17 residues. V was pared by 2 bases and J by 0 bases, with 4 bases of the junction left unmatched. Germline CDR1 and CDR2: MGHRA and YSYEKL.

The rearrangement joins TRBV11-2 to TRBJ1-1, with TRBD1 as a possible D gene (5 bases). This CDR3 has 15 residues. The V gene's germline CDR1 is SGHAT and CDR2 FQNNGV. V lost 5 bases and J 0 bases, leaving 13 bases between the germline ends. The CDR3 DNA reads as TGTGCCAGCAGCCCGAGACAGTCGATGAACACTGAAGCTTTCTTT. Its protein product is CASSPRQSMNTEAFF.

This chain links TRBV7-9 with TRBJ1-2; D perhaps matches TRBD1 (6 bases). This CDR3 has 17 residues. Germline CDR1 and CDR2: SEHNR and FQNEAQ (reference sequence). Trimming took 4 bases from V and 3 from J, leaving 21 bases between them. The chain's CDR3 is CASSSSGAGRDYYGYTF. CDR3 bases: TGTGCCAGCAGCTCGTCGGGGGCAGGGAGGGATTACTATGGCTACACCTTC.